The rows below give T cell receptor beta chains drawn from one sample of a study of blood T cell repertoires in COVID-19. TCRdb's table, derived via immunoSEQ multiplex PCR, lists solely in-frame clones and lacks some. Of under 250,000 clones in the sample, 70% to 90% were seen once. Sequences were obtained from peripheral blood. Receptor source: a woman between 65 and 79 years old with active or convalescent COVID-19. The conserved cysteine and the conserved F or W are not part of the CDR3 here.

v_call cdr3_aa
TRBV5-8 ASSIQGPVRETQY
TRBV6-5 ASSYGTGVGYT
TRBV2 ASRRSTSSYNEQF
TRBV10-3 AIKSGGDSNYGYT
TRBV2 ASSRMGTREETQY
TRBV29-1 SVGGGSWSSYEQY
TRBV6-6 ASREGAGGYT
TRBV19 ASSISGRVTDTQY
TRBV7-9 ASSLATGGFDGYT
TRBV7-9 ASSPVGLAGGYNEQF
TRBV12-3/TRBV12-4 ASIKSSGNTIY
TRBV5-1 ASSPGGQGTDTQY
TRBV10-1 ASSDGQNEKLF
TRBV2 ASTLLFNSPLH
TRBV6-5 ASRERGGLYEQY
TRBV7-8 ASSLLVIGQPQH
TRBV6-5 ASSRTGTNYGYT
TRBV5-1 ASSLVPPGTNTGELF
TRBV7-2 ASSEQAGRIEAYGYT
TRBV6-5 ASRGQAAYEQY
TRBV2 ASSTDAGGSGEQY
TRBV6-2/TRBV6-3 ASSYSSRGGTQY
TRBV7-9 ASSLWTSGGANTGELF
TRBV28 ASSFPPGGGYT
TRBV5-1 ASSLADPGSPLH
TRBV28 ASAGGGETQY
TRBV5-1 ASSLLGAEGYT
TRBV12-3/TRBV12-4 ASSLNSGNTIY
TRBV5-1 ASIGQENTEAF